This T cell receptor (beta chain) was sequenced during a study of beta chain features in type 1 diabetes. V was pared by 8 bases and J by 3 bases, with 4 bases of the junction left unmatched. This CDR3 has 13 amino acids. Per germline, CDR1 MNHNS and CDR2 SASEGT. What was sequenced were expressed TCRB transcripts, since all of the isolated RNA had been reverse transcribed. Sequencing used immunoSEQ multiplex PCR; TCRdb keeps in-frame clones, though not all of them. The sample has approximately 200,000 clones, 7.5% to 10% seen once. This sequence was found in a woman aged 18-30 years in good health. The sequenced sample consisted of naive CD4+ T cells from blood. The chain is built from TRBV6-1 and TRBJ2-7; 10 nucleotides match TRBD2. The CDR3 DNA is TGTGCCAGCGGACTAGCGGAATACTACGAGCAGTACTTC. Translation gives CASGLAEYYEQYF.